Below, one T cell receptor (beta chain) is given with its context. Its antigen remains unidentified. The sample comes from a study of cytomegalovirus exposure and HLA in healthy donors. As for the study in general: The approximately 120 validation repertoires, a later analysis reported, used the same platform as the approximately 700 first-cohort repertoires.

The assay was immunoSEQ multiplex PCR, and TCRdb's table has in-frame clones only and misses some. Here the sample spans 130,000 or so clones, about 90% being singletons. Germline lookup yields CDR1 KGHSH and CDR2 LQKENI. The CDR3 is 15 amino acids. J gave up 5 bases and V 1 base, and 7 bases lay outside the gene matches. General study points: Diagnosis of cytomegalovirus status made by the classifier reportedly showed high specificity and sensitivity. Generally TCR sequences proved uncommon, though certain public TCRs appeared in numerous donors.

Material for sequencing was PBMCs. The V gene is TRBV18, the J gene TRBJ2-7, with 8 nucleotides matching TRBD1. The TCR was taken from a woman between 18 and 30 years old in good health and CMV-seronegative. For the CDR3, the DNA is TGTGCCAGCTCACCACAGGGCAGGGGGCACAACGAGCAGTACTTC. The encoded protein is CASSPQGRGHNEQYF.